This is a list of T cell receptor beta chains from one sample in a study of cytomegalovirus exposure and HLA in healthy donors. Profiled with immunoSEQ multiplex PCR; TCRdb holds only in-frame clones, not every one. The data contain roughly 200,000 clones, roughly 81% of them seen just once; the ten biggest clones take up 1.2%. The source material was PBMCs. The receptors derive from a woman in her twenties or thirties in good health and CMV-seronegative. Both conserved end residues are trimmed from each CDR3. The listing skips clone size in some rows; elsewhere it reads once, few, many or a size class.

few	TRBJ1-2	TRBV4-2	12	ASSGPRGRSGYT
NA	TRBJ1-5	TRBV18	12	ASSQQGRNQPQH
NA	TRBJ1-1	TRBV5-1	13	ASSLETGPGTEAF
NA	TRBJ2-7	TRBV30	11	AWAKTLSYEQY
NA	TRBJ2-5	TRBV19	12	ASSTTGGWETQY
NA	TRBJ2-7	TRBV5-1	15	ASSLGGTSGRSYEQY
NA	TRBJ1-1	TRBV30	11	AWSVQENTEAF
NA	TRBJ2-3	TRBV28	14	ASSLLQGASTDTQY
few	TRBJ1-2	TRBV5-1	14	ASSRETGALNYGYT
NA	TRBJ1-2	TRBV9	14	ASSSTWTGGFYGYT
NA	TRBJ2-3	TRBV5-4	15	ASSFFPNSRSTDTQY
NA	TRBJ1-1	TRBV5-1	12	ASSPLDTNTEAF
once	TRBJ2-3	TRBV6-5	14	ASSYSSTGGTDTQY
NA	TRBJ2-6	TRBV7-3	12	ASSYNTGANVLT
NA	TRBJ1-5	TRBV28	11	ASSPRRDQPQH
NA	TRBJ1-5	TRBV19	14	ASSIVGQGARQPQH
NA	TRBJ2-7	TRBV5-4	11	ASSFGTSFEQY
NA	TRBJ1-6	TRBV7-9	13	ASSLAEGAHSPLH
NA	TRBJ2-1	TRBV30	10	AWSGGVNEQF
NA	TRBJ2-1	TRBV15	14	ATSRVLGSGNNEQF
once	TRBJ2-7	TRBV5-1	13	ASSLQPGESYEQY
NA	TRBJ2-3	TRBV10-3	13	AISTAGTYTDTQY
once	TRBJ1-1	TRBV5-1	15	ASSLGTRPRVPSEAF
few	TRBJ1-2	TRBV6-1	13	ASSDDRDFWYGYT
NA	TRBJ2-7	TRBV18	12	ASSPLKTGYEQY
few	TRBJ2-7	TRBV7-9	15	ASSSTLRLAGGYEQY
NA	TRBJ2-2	TRBV25-1	14	ASSDGGQSLSGELF
few	TRBJ2-1	TRBV14	13	ASSQTSGSYNEQF
NA	TRBJ2-7	TRBV29-1	12	SVGGDLTSYEQY
few	TRBJ1-5	TRBV27	11	ASSLGGIQPQH
NA	TRBJ2-2	TRBV5-1	16	ASSMGTGGNRNTGELF
NA	TRBJ1-4	TRBV10-1	11	ASSERGYEKLF
NA	TRBJ2-3	TRBV5-1	17	ASSSLTTIGTGGTDTQY
NA	TRBJ1-1	TRBV30	9	AWSVAPSAF
NA	TRBJ2-7	TRBV7-3	14	ASSLIGTSGAYEQY
NA	TRBJ2-7	TRBV7-6	13	ASSLASGREYEQY
NA	TRBJ2-1	TRBV7-9	13	ASSLFAREGNEQF
NA	TRBJ1-4	TRBV2	13	ASSGLTGANEKLF
NA	TRBJ2-7	TRBV6-1	12	ASSEDGSSHEQY
NA	TRBJ1-5	TRBV28	13	ASQSRVYSNQPQH
NA	TRBJ2-5	TRBV2	12	ASKLRGIQETQY
NA	TRBJ1-2	TRBV2	10	ASSADSWGYT